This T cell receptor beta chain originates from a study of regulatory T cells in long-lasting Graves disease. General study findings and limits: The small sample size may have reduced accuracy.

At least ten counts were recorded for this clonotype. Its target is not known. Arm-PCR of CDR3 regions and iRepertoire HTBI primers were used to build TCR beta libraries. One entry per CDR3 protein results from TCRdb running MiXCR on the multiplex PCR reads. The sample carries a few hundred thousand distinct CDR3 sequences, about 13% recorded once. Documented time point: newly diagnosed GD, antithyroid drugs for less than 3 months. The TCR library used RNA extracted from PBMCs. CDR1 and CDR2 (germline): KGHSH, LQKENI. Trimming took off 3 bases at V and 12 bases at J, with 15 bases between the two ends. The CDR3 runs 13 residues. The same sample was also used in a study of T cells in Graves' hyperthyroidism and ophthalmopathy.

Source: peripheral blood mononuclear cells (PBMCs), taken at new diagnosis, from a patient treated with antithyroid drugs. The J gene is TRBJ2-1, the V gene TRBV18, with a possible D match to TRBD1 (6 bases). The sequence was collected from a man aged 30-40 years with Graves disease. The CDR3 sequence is CASSPGDRLGQFF. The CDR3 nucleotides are TGTGCCAGCTCACCCGGAGACAGGCTCGGGCAGTTCTTC.